A single sample gave rise to the 28 T cell receptor beta chains below, sequenced in a study of T cells in Graves' hyperthyroidism and ophthalmopathy. Amplified TCR beta CDR3 regions derived from RNA transcripts. First-round RT-PCR with HTBI primers amplified the TCR CDR3 region. TCRdb processed the multiplex PCR reads anew with MiXCR; each CDR3 protein has one entry. Of around 340,000 distinct CDR3 sequences listed, around a sixth were seen once; the top ten hold around 54%. The sequenced material came from blood. These receptors were collected from a woman aged 50 to 60 with Graves' hyperthyroidism.

This clonotype was observed a handful of times. J is TRBJ2-2 and V is TRBV6-2 or TRBV6-3; a possible D gene is TRBD2 (6 bases). The CDR3 covers 15 residues. The V and J ends lost 7 bases and 6 bases respectively, with 18 bases between them. Germline V gene data show CDR1 as MNHEY and CDR2 as SVGEGT. CDR3 in DNA: TGTGCCAGCATTAATCCGGGACTCTCGTCCGGGGAGCTGTTTTTT. Translation: CASINPGLSSGELFF.

The chain employs TRBV7-8 and TRBJ2-2, with TRBD1 identical over 9 bases. From germline, CDR1 is SGHVS and CDR2 FQNEAQ. The trim removed 8 bases at V and 6 bases at J, leaving 16 bases unmatched. The CDR3 contains 17 residues. The CDR3, as DNA: TGTGCCAGCCTAACCGTTATAGGGACAGGGTTCGCCGGGGAGCTGTTTTTT. Its protein product is CASLTVIGTGFAGELFF.

This clonotype was observed a few times. The chain recombines TRBV10-3 with TRBJ1-1; 9 bases are shared with TRBD1. V shed 3 bases and J 7 bases; nucleotides not matched to a gene: 3. Per the germline V gene, CDR1 is ENHRY and CDR2 is SYGVKD. There are 13 residues in the CDR3. The CDR3 sequence: CAISEKTGGEAFF. The CDR3 bases are TGTGCCATCAGTGAAAAGACAGGGGGTGAAGCTTTCTTT.

In its sample, this clonotype was seen a few times. The chain recombines TRBV10-3 with TRBJ1-5; D is uncertain. CDR3 length: 13 residues. V lost 0 bases and J 5 bases, leaving 5 bases between the germline ends. Looked up from germline, CDR1 is ENHRY and CDR2 is SYGVKD. CDR3 region: CAISESGYQPQHF. In DNA form, the CDR3 reads TGTGCCATCAGTGAGTCGGGTTATCAGCCCCAGCATTTT.

The chain links TRBV18 to TRBJ2-7; D gene ambiguous. V was shortened by 5 bases and J by 5 bases, with 10 bases between the two germline ends. This CDR3 contains 12 residues. Germline loops: CDR1 KGHSH, CDR2 LQKENI. The CDR3 loop reads CASSVRLDEQYF. DNA of the CDR3: TGTGCCAGCTCAGTTAGGCTTGACGAGCAGTACTTC.

This clonotype came up many times. V usage is TRBV11-2 and J usage is TRBJ2-7; a weak D match, TRBD2 (5 bases). The V and J ends lost 5 bases and 3 bases respectively, with 14 bases between them. This CDR3 contains 14 residues. Germline loops: CDR1 SGHAT, CDR2 FQNNGV. CDR3 sequence (DNA): TGTGCCAGCAGCCGTTCTGGGAGCTACTACGAGCAGTACTTC. Its protein product is CASSRSGSYYEQYF.

This clonotype was detected many times. The chain carries TRBV12-3 or TRBV12-4 and TRBJ2-5; D is unclear. The V end lost 1 base, the J end lost 1 base, and 4 bases lay between the germline ends. The CDR3 spans 13 residues. CDR3 protein: CASSLDSQETQYF. The CDR3 DNA sequence: TGTGCCAGCAGTTTAGACAGCCAAGAGACCCAGTACTTC.

This clonotype was observed a few times. Written as DNA, the CDR3 is TGTGCCAGCTCGCCCGACAGGGGGAAAAACATTCAGTACTTC. It codes for CASSPDRGKNIQYF. The V call is TRBV18, the J call TRBJ2-4; TRBD1 aligns across 9 bases. The CDR3 contains 14 residues. Germline V lookup: CDR1 KGHSH, CDR2 LQKENI. V gave up 6 bases and J gave up 4 bases; unmatched junction bases: 4.

This clonotype was seen many times. The chain has TRBV28 and TRBJ1-2; D ambiguous. This CDR3 is built from 15 residues. V lost 7 bases and J lost 3, with 18 bases in between. The germline V gene encodes CDR1 MDHEN and CDR2 SYDVKM. The CDR3 coding sequence is TGTGCCAGCACCCCCCGGGGAATAGGAGACTATGGCTACACCTTC. Protein: CASTPRGIGDYGYTF.

This clonotype was seen many times. This chain links TRBV4-1 with TRBJ1-4; a possible D gene is TRBD1 (6 bases). V was clipped by 4 bases and J by 11 bases, with 14 bases between them. CDR1 MGHRA and CDR2 YSYEKL come from the germline V gene. This CDR3 has 13 residues. The DNA for the CDR3 is TGCGCCAGCAGCCGTCCCGAGCAGGGGAAACTGTTTTTT. It translates to CASSRPEQGKLFF.

In its sample, this clonotype was seen a few times. The chain links TRBV7-6 to TRBJ2-7; D is perhaps TRBD1 (6 bases). This CDR3 is built from 12 residues. V was pared by 2 bases and J by 8 bases, with 10 bases between. The germline V gene encodes CDR1 SGHVS and CDR2 FNYEAQ. The CDR3 nucleotides are TGTGCCAGCAGCTTATATTGGGACAAGCAGTACTTC. It yields the protein CASSLYWDKQYF.

Ten or more counts support this clonotype. The chain has TRBV2 and TRBJ2-3; D possibly corresponds to TRBD2 (7 bases). Germline CDR1 and CDR2: SNHLY and FYNNEI. This CDR3 spans 17 amino acids. V was trimmed by 3 bases and J by 3 bases, leaving 19 bases between them. The CDR3 nucleotides are TGTGCCAGCAGTGACGTGTGGGGGGGCAGAGGGACAGATACGCAGTATTTT. Translated: CASSDVWGGRGTDTQYF.

The chain recombines TRBV18 with TRBJ1-6; tentative D call: TRBD1 (6 bases). Trimming stripped 4 bases from V and 9 bases from J, with 22 bases between. The CDR3 is 17 residues long. CDR1 and CDR2 from the germline V gene are KGHSH and LQKENI. CDR3: CASSLTRDTVGGSPLHF. CDR3 in DNA: TGTGCCAGCTCACTAACCCGGGACACGGTTGGGGGTTCACCCCTCCACTTT.

V gene TRBV20-1 combines with J gene TRBJ2-1, with TRBD2 matching over 10 bases. J lost 4 bases, V lost 2 bases, and 8 bases had no gene match. Germline CDR1 DFQATT, CDR2 SNEGSKA (reference sequence). The CDR3 runs 16 residues. The CDR3 bases are TGCAGTGCTAGATCTCACACTAGCGGGGATTACAATGAGCAGTTCTTC. It encodes CSARSHTSGDYNEQFF.

The gene calls are TRBV5-5 and TRBJ1-6; D ambiguous. The germline CDR1 and CDR2 sequences are SGHKS and YYEKEE (reference sequence). Trimming stripped 2 bases from V and 3 bases from J, with 12 bases between. CDR3 size: 16 residues. The CDR3 loop is CASSLRTAGYNSPLHF. The CDR3 DNA reads TGTGCCAGCAGCTTACGGACCGCCGGCTATAATTCACCCCTCCACTTT.

Worth noting for this clonotype: It may be a read error: a sequence one base away is much more abundant. This chain connects TRBV12-3 or TRBV12-4 to TRBJ2-1; 9 bases match TRBD2. The last part of the DNA fits TRBJ2-7 better; the J call may be wrong. CDR3 length: 16 amino acids. DNA for the CDR3: TGTGCCAGCAATCCATTAGCGGGAGAGTCCTACAATGAGCAGTACTTC. Protein: CASNPLAGESYNEQYF.

This clonotype was observed many times. The CDR3 region is CASSASTGGTREQYF. For the CDR3, the DNA is TGTGCCAGCAGTGCGTCGACAGGGGGGACAAGAGAGCAGTACTTC. The gene calls are TRBV28 and TRBJ2-5; 9 nucleotides agree with TRBD1. Germline V gene data show CDR1 as MDHEN and CDR2 as SYDVKM. The CDR3 contains 15 residues. With 5 bases clipped from V and 11 bases from J, the junction kept 15 bases outside the gene matches.

V usage is TRBV4-1 and J usage is TRBJ2-2; D is ambiguous. Germline V gene sequence: CDR1 MGHRA, CDR2 YSYEKL. CDR3 length: 13 residues. V lost 4 bases and J lost 4, with 7 bases in between. This CDR3 is CASSPLATGELFF. CDR3 DNA: TGCGCCAGCAGCCCCTTGGCCACCGGGGAGCTGTTTTTT.

This clonotype was seen many times. This rearrangement joins TRBV28 to TRBJ1-2; 8 bases fit TRBD1. Trimming removed 5 bases from V and 2 bases from J; junction bases left unmatched: 7. CDR1 is MDHEN, CDR2 SYDVKM, per germline. The CDR3 length is 15 residues. For the CDR3, the DNA is TGTGCCAGCAGTACCGGACAGGGAATCAACTATGGCTACACCTTC. It codes for CASSTGQGINYGYTF.

To note about this clonotype: A much larger clone differs from this one at a single base, so this may be a read error. The chain couples TRBV10-3 to TRBJ2-6, with TRBD2 matching 7 bases. CDR1 ENHRY and CDR2 SYGVKD come from the germline V gene. The CDR3 spans 16 residues. J lost 1 base, V lost 10 bases, and 10 bases had no gene match. The DNA for the CDR3 is TGTGCCACCAGCCGGGACTACCAATCTGGGGCCAACGTCCTGACTTTC. Translating gives CATSRDYQSGANVLTF.

The sample holds a few counts of this clonotype. The rearrangement links TRBV20-1 to TRBJ2-1, with D perhaps given as TRBD1 or TRBD2 (6 bases each). The CDR3 is 15 residues long. Germline loops: CDR1 DFQATT, CDR2 SNEGSKA (reference sequence). Trimming cost V 1 base and J 7 bases, with 17 bases left between them. CDR3 residues: CSARGSGGDRNEQFF. CDR3 nucleotide sequence: TGCAGTGCTAGAGGATCCGGGGGCGATCGTAATGAGCAGTTCTTC.

This clonotype was observed many times. This chain uses TRBV19 with TRBJ1-1; D not resolved. V lost 10 bases, J lost 1 base, and 16 bases lay in between. The CDR3 extends over 14 amino acids. CDR1 LNHDA and CDR2 SQIVND come from the germline V gene (reference sequence). The CDR3 DNA reads as TGTGCCACCCAATTAGCAGTGTCGAACACTGAAGCTTTCTTT. This sequence encodes CATQLAVSNTEAFF. Complete variable domain (other parts from reference TRBV19 and TRBJ1-1): DGGITQSPKYLFRKEGQNVTLSCEQNLNHDAMYWYRQDPGQGLRLIYYSQIVNDFQKGDIAEGYSVSREKKESFPLTVTSAQKNPTAFYLCATQLAVSNTEAFFGQGTRLTVV.

The chain is built from TRBV20-1 and TRBJ2-3, with D possibly called TRBD1 or TRBD2 (5 bases each). Germline V gene sequence: CDR1 DFQATT, CDR2 SNEGSKA (reference sequence). The length of the CDR3 is 14 residues. Trimming stripped 2 bases from V and 5 bases from J, with 14 bases between. The CDR3 DNA reads as TGCAGTGCTAGATTCTCGACGAGGGGAGATACGCAGTATTTT. This encodes CSARFSTRGDTQYF.

In nucleotides, the CDR3 is TGCGCCAGCAGCCAAGATAAAGGGCTAGCAGCGTATTTT. Translating gives CASSQDKGLAAYF. The chain recombines TRBV4-1 with TRBJ2-3; TRBD2 is a possible D gene (5 bases). CDR3 length: 13 residues. The ends were cut back, 0 bases at V and 14 bases at J, with 15 bases in the middle. From germline, CDR1 is MGHRA and CDR2 YSYEKL.

The chain joins TRBV7-2 to TRBJ2-2, with TRBD2 matching 13 bases. The germline CDR1 and CDR2 sequences are SGHTA and FQGNSA. This CDR3 spans 20 amino acids. Trimming at V came to 1 base and at J to 5 bases, leaving 13 bases not matched to a gene. The CDR3 bases are TGTGCCAGCAGCTTAGAATCCAGGACTAGCGGGGGTCGGAGGACCGGGGAGCTGTTTTTT. Translation gives CASSLESRTSGGRRTGELFF.

This clonotype has at least ten counts. This chain links TRBV6-1 with TRBJ1-5; 7 bases are a match to TRBD1. After removal of 6 bases from V and 9 bases from J, the junction contained 8 bases not matched to a gene. Germline V gene lookup returns CDR1 MNHNS and CDR2 SASEGT. This CDR3 is 13 amino acids long. The CDR3 reads CASSDRVSGPQHF. CDR3 nucleotides: TGTGCCAGCAGCGACAGGGTCAGTGGGCCCCAGCATTTT.

This clonotype was recorded at least ten times. V and J are TRBV3-1 and TRBJ2-5; no clear D gene. V lost 1 base and J lost 5, with 11 bases in between. The CDR3 runs to 14 residues. Germline CDR1 and CDR2: LGHDT and YNNKEL (reference sequence). The CDR3: CASSQGDGRETQYF. The CDR3 DNA reads as TGTGCCAGCAGCCAAGGCGACGGCCGTGAGACCCAGTACTTC.

The chain links TRBV7-9 to TRBJ2-1; 7 bases line up with TRBD1. The V gene end was trimmed by 6 bases and the J gene end by 8 bases; junction bases not matched to a gene: 16. The CDR3 runs to 16 residues. Germline-derived CDR1 and CDR2 are SEHNR and FQNEAQ (reference sequence). The DNA for the CDR3 is TGTGCCAGCAGTTCTCGTGCCACAGGGGTGGTCCATGAGCAGTTCTTC. Protein: CASSSRATGVVHEQFF. Using reference TRBV7-9 and TRBJ2-1 for the parts outside the CDR3, the full variable domain is DTGVSQNPRHKITKRGQNVTFRCDPISEHNRLYWYRQTLGQGPEFLTYFQNEAQLEKSRLLSDRFSAERPKGSFSTLEIQRTEQGDSAMYLCASSSRATGVVHEQFFGPGTRLTVL.